These 23 T cell receptor beta chains originate from one sample sequenced in a study of response to subunit inactivated influenza vaccine (dated by TCRdb to the late 2010s). The library was generated by RT-PCR. The instrument given in TCRdb is Illumina HiSeq 2500. Clones were called with MiXCR by TCRdb after fastp trimmed the public reads at Q25, and only in-frame beta chains were retained. Duplicate CDR3 protein sequences are folded into a single record with the most common DNA and genes. Present in this sample are about 520,000 distinct CDR3 sequences, around 7.9% of which were seen just once. The top ten constitute over 10% of the sample. The material was PBMCs from blood, obtained less than 25 months after vaccination. These receptors originate from a man aged 45 to 70 who received an inactivated influenza vaccine. Donor details come from another sample of the same person, matched by shared clones.

The sample holds a few counts of this clonotype. The V and J genes are TRBV5-1 and TRBJ2-1, with D possibly being TRBD1 or TRBD2 (5 bases each). Looked up from germline, CDR1 is SGHRS and CDR2 is YFSETQ. Deletions cut 0 bases from V and 0 bases from J, with 13 bases between. The CDR3 loop spans 17 amino acids. The CDR3 loop reads CASSLGGTVSSYNEQFF. The CDR3 region has the DNA TGCGCCAGCAGCTTGGGGGGGACGGTGAGCTCCTACAATGAGCAGTTCTTC.

This clonotype occurred many times. This rearrangement joins TRBV19 to TRBJ1-5; D perhaps matches TRBD1 (5 bases). The V gene lost 3 bases and the J gene lost 6 bases, with 12 bases spanning the gap. The CDR3 is 14 amino acids. The germline V gene encodes CDR1 LNHDA and CDR2 SQIVND (reference sequence). The CDR3 loop reads CASSIGGLSQPQHF. CDR3 bases: TGTGCCAGTAGTATTGGGGGGTTGAGTCAGCCCCAGCATTTT.

This clonotype was detected ten times or more. The rearrangement uses TRBV12-3 or TRBV12-4 and TRBJ1-2, with D tentatively TRBD1 (5 bases). V was cut by 5 bases and J by 5 bases, with 9 bases left in between. The CDR3 is 12 amino acids. Here the CDR3 DNA reads TGTGCCAGCAGTACAGGCCCTTATGGCTACACCTTC. Protein product: CASSTGPYGYTF.

The sample holds a few counts of this clonotype. CDR3: CASSPGATGELFF. DNA of the CDR3: TGTGCCAGCTCACCAGGCGCCACCGGGGAGCTGTTTTTT. V usage is TRBV18 and J usage is TRBJ2-2; D remains unclear. Between the trimmed V and J ends, which lost 2 bases and 4 bases, there was a span of 5 bases. The CDR3 totals 13 residues. From germline, CDR1 is KGHSH and CDR2 LQKENI.

This clonotype was seen more than once but under ten times. The V call is TRBV2, the J call TRBJ2-1, with 8 bases fitting TRBD2. V shed 5 bases, J shed 2 bases, and the junction held 14 bases outside the gene matches. CDR1 is SNHLY and CDR2 is FYNNEI in the germline V gene. This CDR3 has 18 residues. The CDR3 spells CASSSNSLPGGPYNEQFF. The CDR3 coding sequence is TGTGCCAGCAGTTCTAATAGCCTACCGGGGGGGCCCTACAATGAGCAGTTCTTC.

This clonotype has more than one count but fewer than ten. This rearrangement joins TRBV4-2 to TRBJ2-3; D gene uncertain. The CDR3 covers 13 residues. V gave up 0 bases and J gave up 7 bases, with 8 bases separating them. Germline loops: CDR1 LGHNA, CDR2 YNFKEQ. The CDR3 DNA follows: TGTGCCAGCAGCCAAGATGACAAAAATACGCAGTATTTT. Translating it yields CASSQDDKNTQYF.

This clonotype was recorded a few times. The V call is TRBV6-2 or TRBV6-3, the J call TRBJ2-5; perhaps TRBD2 as D (6 bases). V lost 4 bases to trimming and J lost 2 bases, with 17 bases between them. The CDR3 extends over 16 amino acids. CDR1 MNHEY and CDR2 SVGEGT come from the germline V gene. The CDR3 region is CASSSPRGGFQETQYF. CDR3 sequence (DNA): TGTGCCAGCAGTTCCCCTCGTGGAGGGTTTCAAGAGACCCAGTACTTC.

CDR3 loop: CASRGGGLGYGYTF. Here the CDR3 DNA reads TGTGCCAGCAGGGGAGGGGGGCTTGGCTATGGCTACACCTTC. The chain joins TRBV6-1 to TRBJ1-2; D is possibly TRBD1 (6 bases). Germline CDR1 reads MNHNS; CDR2 reads SASEGT. This CDR3 spans 14 amino acids. The V gene lost 6 bases and the J gene lost 4 bases, with 15 bases spanning the gap.

This clonotype has a handful of counts. The V and J genes are TRBV20-1 and TRBJ2-7, with TRBD2 identical over 11 bases. V lost 4 bases, J lost 4 bases, and 12 bases stayed unmatched. Germline V gene data show CDR1 as DFQATT and CDR2 as SNEGSKA (reference sequence). The CDR3 covers 16 residues. The CDR3 nucleotides are TGCAGTGCTAAGGGCGTAGCGGGAGGGCAAGTTTACGAGCAGTACTTC. Protein: CSAKGVAGGQVYEQYF.

This chain connects TRBV3-1 to TRBJ2-3; 10 bases align to TRBD2. With V trimmed by 4 bases and J by 2 bases, 12 bases remained unmatched. The germline V gene encodes CDR1 LGHDT and CDR2 YNNKEL (reference sequence). The CDR3 sequence is 18 residues long. The CDR3 DNA sequence: TGTGCCAGCAGCCGACATCGGAGCGGGGGGGTCGCCACAGATACGCAGTATTTT. Its protein is CASSRHRSGGVATDTQYF.

This clonotype was counted only a few times. This rearrangement joins TRBV7-8 to TRBJ1-4; D gene ambiguous. Trimming shortened V by 5 bases and J by 0 bases, and 10 bases separated the two germline ends. Germline values: CDR1 SGHVS, CDR2 FQNEAQ. There are 15 residues in the CDR3. CDR3 loop: CASSMQEATNEKLFF. The CDR3, as DNA: TGTGCCAGCAGCATGCAGGAGGCAACTAATGAAAAACTGTTTTTT. The variable domain in full, with the rest retrieved from reference TRBV7-8 and TRBJ1-4, is GAGVSQSPRYKVAKRGQDVALRCDPISGHVSLFWYQQALGQGPEFLTYFQNEAQLDKSGLPSDRFFAERPEGSVSTLKIQRTQQEDSAVYLCASSMQEATNEKLFFGSGTQLSVL.

This rearrangement joins TRBV12-5 to TRBJ2-1; possibly TRBD1 for D (5 bases). The CDR3 is made up of 14 amino acids. The V gene lost 3 bases and the J gene lost 4 bases, with 10 bases spanning the gap. The germline gives CDR1 LGHNT, CDR2 FRNRAP. For the CDR3, the DNA is TGTGCTAGTGGTTTAGGCCAGGGATACAATGAGCAGTTCTTC. Protein: CASGLGQGYNEQFF.

In this sample, this clonotype turned up a few times. The chain carries TRBV7-2 and TRBJ2-3; 9 bases fit TRBD2. V shed 3 bases and J 2 bases; nucleotides not matched to a gene: 3. The CDR3 loop spans 15 amino acids. Germline V CDR1 and CDR2: SGHTA, FQGNSA. CDR3 bases: TGTGCCAGCAGCTTCCCGGGACTAGCCACAGATACGCAGTATTTT. This gives the protein CASSFPGLATDTQYF.

This clonotype appeared many times. The chain employs TRBV10-3 and TRBJ2-7; TRBD2 agrees at 14 bases. The CDR3 has 16 amino acids. Germline lookup yields CDR1 ENHRY and CDR2 SYGVKD. V gave up 4 bases and J gave up 7 bases; unmatched junction bases: 9. The CDR3 DNA sequence: TGTGCCATCAGTGCCCCGGGACTAGCGGGAGTGGAGGAGCAGTACTTC. Its translation is CAISAPGLAGVEEQYF.

The sample holds many counts of this clonotype. This chain uses TRBV4-3 with TRBJ2-5; TRBD1 is a possible D gene (5 bases). V was trimmed by 3 bases and J by 5 bases, leaving 10 bases between them. Germline CDR1 is LGHNA and CDR2 is YSLEER. This CDR3 region has 13 residues. CDR3 sequence: CASSHQGGETQYF. The CDR3 DNA sequence: TGCGCCAGCAGCCATCAGGGTGGCGAGACCCAGTACTTC.

This chain connects TRBV7-8 to TRBJ2-1; D not resolved. Trimming cost V 5 bases and J 6 bases, with 23 bases left between them. CDR1 SGHVS and CDR2 FQNEAQ come from the germline V gene. This CDR3 region has 17 residues. This CDR3 reads CASSPITRLESSNEQFF. The CDR3 region has the DNA TGTGCCAGCAGCCCGATTACCCGGCTGGAGAGTAGCAATGAGCAGTTCTTC.

This chain joins TRBV29-1 and TRBJ2-7, with 10 bases lining up with TRBD1. The CDR3 totals 13 residues. The trim removed 4 bases at V and 4 bases at J, leaving 4 bases unmatched. Germline V gene lookup returns CDR1 SQVTM and CDR2 ANQGSEA. CDR3 in DNA: TGCAGCGTTGCGGGACAGGGGTGGTACGAGCAGTACTTC. As protein: CSVAGQGWYEQYF.

In this sample, this clonotype turned up a few times. V gene TRBV29-1 combines with J gene TRBJ1-4; possible D gene TRBD1, 6 bases. The length of the CDR3 is 12 residues. The germline CDR1 and CDR2 sequences are SQVTM and ANQGSEA. V lost 3 bases and J 11 bases, leaving 13 bases between the germline ends. Here the CDR3 DNA reads TGCAGCGTTGACGGGGGAAGGGGGAAACTGTTTTTT. Translation: CSVDGGRGKLFF.

This clonotype occurred a few times. The chain uses TRBV5-1 and TRBJ2-1, with 9 bases lining up with TRBD1. CDR1 and CDR2 from the germline V gene are SGHRS and YFSETQ. V dropped 0 bases and J dropped 5; count of bases not matched to a gene: 3. CDR3 length: 15 residues. The CDR3 protein is CASSLAGTGNNEQFF. The CDR3, as DNA: TGCGCCAGCAGCTTGGCCGGGACAGGGAACAATGAGCAGTTCTTC.

This clonotype was counted ten times or more. J is TRBJ2-7 and V is TRBV7-9; 11 bases are a match to TRBD2. This CDR3 has 14 amino acids. Germline V gene sequence: CDR1 SEHNR, CDR2 FQNEAQ (reference sequence). The V segment lost 3 bases and the J segment 3 bases; nucleotides outside the gene matches: 1. CDR3 bases: TGTGCCAGCAGCTTTAGCGGGAGGGGCTACGAGCAGTACTTC. Encoded protein: CASSFSGRGYEQYF.

This clonotype was observed at least ten times. The chain links TRBV15 to TRBJ2-1, with 8 nucleotides matching TRBD1. Germline CDR1 LNHNV, CDR2 YYDKDF (reference sequence). The V gene end was trimmed by 1 base and the J gene end by 0 bases; junction bases not matched to a gene: 8. The CDR3 sequence is 18 residues long. The CDR3 coding sequence is TGTGCCACCAGCAGAGGGGTACCGGGACAGGCCTCCTACAATGAGCAGTTCTTC. Residues: CATSRGVPGQASYNEQFF.

This clonotype was recorded at least ten times. The chain uses TRBV4-3 and TRBJ2-5; 7 positions agree with TRBD1. With V trimmed by 4 bases and J by 3 bases, 2 bases remained unmatched. The germline V gene encodes CDR1 LGHNA and CDR2 YSLEER. The CDR3 is made up of 13 amino acids. The CDR3 bases are TGCGCCAGCAGCCGAGGGACAGAAGAGACCCAGTACTTC. Amino acids: CASSRGTEETQYF.

The chain is built from TRBV29-1 and TRBJ1-1; 7 bases are a match to TRBD1. V lost 2 bases and J lost 4; bases outside the gene matches: 4. Germline-derived CDR1 and CDR2 are SQVTM and ANQGSEA. CDR3 size: 13 residues. The CDR3 DNA reads TGCAGCGTTGAAACAGGGGCCACCACTGAAGCTTTCTTT. Protein: CSVETGATTEAFF.